This is a list of T cell receptor beta chains from one sample in a study of T-cell reconstitution after alpha-beta-depleted transplantation in children. TCRdb ran MiXCR on the PCR reads and lists one entry per CDR3 protein. The sample shows hundreds of thousands of distinct CDR3 sequences, around 13% of them seen only once. Sample: PBMCs, taken before TCRalphabeta/CD19-depleted stem cell transplant. These receptors were taken from a girl aged 2 to 9 with congenital amegakaryocytic thrombocytopenia, due to receive a stem cell transplant. CDR3s leave out the opening cysteine and the closing phenylalanine or tryptophan.

J gene,V gene,CDR3 protein
TRBJ2-1,TRBV6-1,ASSETVWDGAYNEQF
TRBJ2-6,TRBV28,ASRMAGQAYSGANVLT
TRBJ2-2,TRBV18,ASSHGAERSAGELF
TRBJ2-1,TRBV29-1,SAYLGVTSGSLDEQF
TRBJ2-3,TRBV10-2,ASRLAGASDTQY
TRBJ2-7,TRBV20-1,SAPIGTEQY
TRBJ2-3,TRBV18,ASSPSSTGVGDTQY
TRBJ2-3,TRBV28,ASRAPVAGGPWADTQY
TRBJ2-2,TRBV11-1,ASSLAKGTGGTNTGELF
TRBJ1-3,TRBV20-1,SARDLQGNPGNTIY
TRBJ2-1,TRBV7-2,ASSLAAVTNEQF
TRBJ2-5,TRBV7-9,ASSPNRVVVPGKTQY
TRBJ1-5,TRBV2,ASSDLGLQPQH
TRBJ2-5,TRBV7-9,ASSPMKRAPQETQY
TRBJ2-7,TRBV7-6,ASSFSSDRQSYEQY
TRBJ2-7,TRBV28,ASSFPSGGYEQY
TRBJ2-5,TRBV11-2,ASSLVAVPVWETQY
TRBJ2-5,TRBV5-1,ASSLRGEETQY
TRBJ1-1,TRBV5-1,ASSLEDPVNTEAF
TRBJ2-4,TRBV20-1,SAQQGRAKNIQY
TRBJ1-4,TRBV5-1,ASSPPGEKLL
TRBJ2-7,TRBV24-1,ATKGGRAYYEQY
TRBJ2-4,TRBV28,ASRPWVLRGIQY
TRBJ1-4,TRBV5-1,ASRTGSPNEKLF
TRBJ2-7,TRBV20-1,SARSDLIPTYEQY
TRBJ2-5,TRBV9,ASSVGGRGETQY
TRBJ2-1,TRBV29-1,SAARNEQF
TRBJ1-2,TRBV27,ASSLTQNYGYT
TRBJ1-1,TRBV6-6,ASSSRVDTEAF
TRBJ2-3,TRBV29-1,SVVPLKTGNTDTQY
TRBJ2-1,TRBV20-1,SARRATHEQF
TRBJ2-2,TRBV3-1,ANSLSPRTGELF
TRBJ2-3,TRBV7-9,ASTNSPGQGATDTQY
TRBJ2-7,TRBV12-3/TRBV12-4,ASSLSSGRALEQY
TRBJ2-3,TRBV25-1,ASSTPGRGTDTQY
TRBJ2-3,TRBV12-3/TRBV12-4,ASSFRSGKFGKDTQY
TRBJ2-1,TRBV4-1,ASSMGGLAGFYNEQF